These 18 T cell receptor beta chains came from one sample sequenced in a study of early T cells in non-severe SARS-CoV-2 infection. TCRdb ran MiXCR on the 5' RACE reads and lists one entry per CDR3 protein. Here the sample spans 50,000 or so distinct CDR3 sequences, about 12% being singletons. The sequenced sample was whole blood. These receptors originate from an adult who was a healthcare worker with PCR-confirmed SARS-CoV-2 infection or an uninfected control (not recorded which).

The chain links TRBV6-6 to TRBJ1-3, with D possibly being TRBD1 (6 bases). This CDR3 has 15 residues. In germline, CDR1 is MNHNY, CDR2 SVGAGI (reference sequence). Trimming cost V 5 bases and J 0 bases, with 11 bases left between them. CDR3 in amino acids: CASSDRSFSGNTIYF. CDR3 in DNA: TGTGCCAGCAGTGACAGGTCCTTCTCTGGAAACACCATATATTTT.

This clonotype was recorded at least ten times. The J gene is TRBJ1-1, the V gene TRBV9; unclear D gene. Trimming cost V 2 bases and J 0 bases, with 8 bases left between them. The V gene's germline CDR1 is SGDLS and CDR2 YYNGEE. The CDR3 is 14 residues long. This CDR3 is CASSVLDLNTEAFF. CDR3 DNA sequence: TGTGCCAGCAGCGTCCTGGATCTGAACACTGAAGCTTTCTTT.

This clonotype has just a few counts. The chain combines TRBV20-1 with TRBJ2-7, with TRBD2 identical over 8 bases. Germline V gene lookup returns CDR1 DFQATT and CDR2 SNEGSKA (reference sequence). Trimming cost V 3 bases and J 0 bases; bases outside gene matches: 7. The CDR3 loop spans 15 amino acids. The CDR3 DNA is TGCAGTGCTAGTGGGCTAGCGGGCCCCTCCTACGAGCAGTACTTC. Its translation: CSASGLAGPSYEQYF.

This chain uses TRBV28 with TRBJ2-7, with 9 bases identical to TRBD2. The CDR3 is 16 residues long. Germline values: CDR1 MDHEN, CDR2 SYDVKM. V trimming: 4 bases; J trimming: 3 bases; junction bases outside the gene matches: 10. Here the CDR3 reads CASSSLEASGNYEQYF. The CDR3 coding sequence is TGTGCCAGCAGTTCCTTAGAAGCTAGCGGGAACTACGAGCAGTACTTC.

Notes on this clonotype: This clone may be a read error of a much larger clone one base away. The conserved closing phenylalanine or tryptophan is absent in this CDR3, likely reflecting a read error. The chain recombines TRBV5-1 with TRBJ2-3; 7 bases align to TRBD1. J lost 0 bases, V lost 4 bases, and 14 bases had no gene match. Germline V gene lookup returns CDR1 SGHRS and CDR2 YFSETQ. This CDR3 has 18 amino acids. CDR3: CASSPGTAQSTSTDTQYC. For the CDR3, the DNA is TGCGCCAGCAGCCCCGGGACAGCTCAATCCACTAGCACAGATACGCAGTATTGT.

V is TRBV6-6 and J is TRBJ2-6, with a weak D call TRBD1 (5 bases). Trimming stripped 4 bases from V and 2 bases from J, with 12 bases between. The CDR3 sequence is 16 residues long. Per the germline V gene, CDR1 is MNHNY and CDR2 is SVGAGI (reference sequence). Here the CDR3 DNA reads TGTGCCAGCAGTTTCTCGGCAGGGACTGGGGCCAACGTCCTGACTTTC. It translates to CASSFSAGTGANVLTF.

There are a few counts of this clonotype. This chain's CDR3 is CATSDFRLNTGELFF. DNA of the CDR3: TGTGCCACCAGTGATTTCAGGCTGAACACCGGGGAGCTGTTTTTT. This chain connects TRBV24-1 to TRBJ2-2; D is undetermined. The CDR3 totals 15 residues. Trimming removed 1 base at V and 1 base at J, with 6 bases between. CDR1 is KGHDR, CDR2 SFDVKD, per germline.

Points on this clonotype: A read error may be the cause here, since a much bigger clone is one base away. This chain joins TRBV6-1 and TRBJ1-1; tentative D call: TRBD1 (6 bases). Germline V CDR1 and CDR2: MNHNS, SASEGT. This CDR3 is built from 13 residues. Trimming shortened V by 5 bases and J by 4 bases, and 11 bases separated the two germline ends. The DNA for the CDR3 is TGTGCCAGCAGTATTCAGGGGTTCACTGAAGCTTTCTTT. It specifies CASSIQGFTEAFF.

There are many counts of this clonotype. At one boundary the junction diverges from the germline segment, which might be a read error. The chain is built from TRBV7-7 and TRBJ2-5, with 12 bases aligning to TRBD1. The CDR3 is 17 residues long. Germline CDR1 is SSHAT and CDR2 is FNYEAQ (reference sequence). The CDR3 DNA reads TGTGCTAGCAGCCGACGGCCGGGACAGGGGGCGAAGGAGACCCAGTACTTC. Encoded protein: CASSRRPGQGAKETQYF.

This clonotype was recorded a few times. The genes are TRBV9 and TRBJ1-3; no clear D. Trimming removed 2 bases from V and 7 bases from J, with 10 bases in between. The CDR3 runs 13 residues. Germline V gene sequence: CDR1 SGDLS, CDR2 YYNGEE. The CDR3 nucleotides read TGTGCCAGCAGCGTCGGAGTTGGGAACACCATATATTTT. Residues: CASSVGVGNTIYF.

This clonotype appeared a few times. The chain uses TRBV7-2 and TRBJ2-1; 12 nucleotides align to TRBD2. The germline V gene encodes CDR1 SGHTA and CDR2 FQGNSA. The CDR3 totals 13 residues. V shed 8 bases and J 9 bases; nucleotides not matched to a gene: 5. The CDR3 sequence is CASRLAGAGEQFF. The CDR3, as DNA: TGTGCCAGCCGACTAGCGGGGGCTGGTGAGCAGTTCTTC.

The table lists this clonotype with many counts. The chain couples TRBV19 to TRBJ1-6, with D possibly being TRBD1 (5 bases). Trimming removed 3 bases from V and 8 bases from J, with 11 bases in between. CDR3 length: 14 amino acids. Germline loops: CDR1 LNHDA, CDR2 SQIVND (reference sequence). For the CDR3, the DNA is TGTGCCAGTAGTATTGCAACAGGATATTCACCCCTCCACTTT. Encoded protein: CASSIATGYSPLHF.

This clonotype was found many times. Compared with germline, one end of the junction differs, possibly owing to a read error. V gene TRBV5-4 combines with J gene TRBJ2-7; maybe TRBD2 (5 bases). The CDR3 is 15 residues long. The V gene's germline CDR1 is SGHNT and CDR2 YYREEE (reference sequence). This chain's CDR3 is CASSLDRDRVYEQYF. The CDR3 DNA sequence: TGTGCCAGCAGTTTGGACCGGGATAGGGTCTACGAGCAGTACTTC.

Regarding this clonotype: One end of the junction does not line up with germline, which may come from a read error. The V and J genes are TRBV29-1 and TRBJ1-3, with D perhaps matching TRBD1 (5 bases). Germline lookup yields CDR1 SQVTM and CDR2 ANQGSEA. The CDR3 spans 12 residues. Here the CDR3 reads CGGRISENTIYF. DNA for the CDR3: TGCGGGGGTAGAATCTCTGAAAACACCATATATTTT. Together with reference TRBV29-1 and TRBJ1-3, the CDR3 gives the full variable domain: SAVISQKPSRDICQRGTSLTIQCQVDSQVTMMFWYRQQPGQSLTLIATANQGSEATYESGFVIDKFPISRPNLTFSTLTVSNMSPEDSSIYLCGGRISENTIYFGEGSWLTVV.

This clonotype appeared many times. This chain links TRBV11-1 with TRBJ1-1, with D tentatively TRBD1 (6 bases). The CDR3 is 17 residues long. Germline CDR1 is SGHAT and CDR2 is FQDESV (reference sequence). The V and J ends lost 2 bases and 0 bases respectively, with 16 bases between them. CDR3 region: CASSLPSGQIMNTEAFF. The CDR3 DNA sequence: TGTGCCAGCAGCTTACCCAGCGGACAGATCATGAACACTGAAGCTTTCTTT. The full variable domain, its missing parts supplied by reference TRBV11-1 and TRBJ1-1, is EAEVAQSPRYKITEKSQAVAFWCDPISGHATLYWYRQILGQGPELLVQFQDESVVDDSQLPKDRFSAERLKGVDSTLKIQPAELGDSAMYLCASSLPSGQIMNTEAFFGQGTRLTVV.

Ten or more counts support this clonotype. The gene calls are TRBV27 and TRBJ1-1; TRBD1 matches at 7 bases. The CDR3 totals 17 residues. Germline CDR1 and CDR2: MNHEY and SMNVEV (reference sequence). The V and J ends lost 4 bases and 1 base, in that order; junction bases with no gene match: 12. Here the CDR3 DNA reads TGTGCCAGCAGTTCATACCGGGACAGCCTGGGGAACACTGAAGCTTTCTTT. This gives the protein CASSSYRDSLGNTEAFF.

This clonotype was recorded at least ten times. The rearrangement links TRBV27 to TRBJ1-5; a possible D gene is TRBD1 (5 bases). V lost 10 bases to trimming and J lost 7 bases, with 17 bases between them. Germline CDR1 and CDR2: MNHEY and SMNVEV (reference sequence). There are 13 residues in the CDR3. DNA of the CDR3: TGTGCCACCTCAATCGGGGGTCACCAGCCCCAGCATTTT. This codes for CATSIGGHQPQHF.

The V call is TRBV6-2 or TRBV6-3, the J call TRBJ2-7, with 7 bases fitting TRBD1. Germline trimming cut 6 bases from V and 2 bases from J; bases unmatched to any gene: 1. The CDR3 loop spans 12 amino acids. CDR1 is MNHEY, CDR2 SVGEGT, per germline. This chain's CDR3 is CASRGGTYEQYF. Here the CDR3 DNA reads TGTGCCAGCAGAGGGGGCACCTACGAGCAGTACTTC.